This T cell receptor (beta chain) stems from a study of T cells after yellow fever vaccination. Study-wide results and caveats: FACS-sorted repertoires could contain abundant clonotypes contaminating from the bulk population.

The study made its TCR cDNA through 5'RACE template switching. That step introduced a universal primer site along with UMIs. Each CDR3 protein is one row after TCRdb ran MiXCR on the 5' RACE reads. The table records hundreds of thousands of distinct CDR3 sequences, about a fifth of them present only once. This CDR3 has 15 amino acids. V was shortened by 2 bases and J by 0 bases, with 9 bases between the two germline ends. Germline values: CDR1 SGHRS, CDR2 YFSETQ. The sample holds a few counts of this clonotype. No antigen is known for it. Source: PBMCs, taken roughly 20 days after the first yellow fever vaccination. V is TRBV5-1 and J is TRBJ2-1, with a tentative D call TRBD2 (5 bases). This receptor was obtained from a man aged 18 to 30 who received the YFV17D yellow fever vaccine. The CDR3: CASSFEDSSYNEQFF. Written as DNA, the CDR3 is TGCGCCAGCAGCTTCGAGGACTCCTCCTACAATGAGCAGTTCTTC.